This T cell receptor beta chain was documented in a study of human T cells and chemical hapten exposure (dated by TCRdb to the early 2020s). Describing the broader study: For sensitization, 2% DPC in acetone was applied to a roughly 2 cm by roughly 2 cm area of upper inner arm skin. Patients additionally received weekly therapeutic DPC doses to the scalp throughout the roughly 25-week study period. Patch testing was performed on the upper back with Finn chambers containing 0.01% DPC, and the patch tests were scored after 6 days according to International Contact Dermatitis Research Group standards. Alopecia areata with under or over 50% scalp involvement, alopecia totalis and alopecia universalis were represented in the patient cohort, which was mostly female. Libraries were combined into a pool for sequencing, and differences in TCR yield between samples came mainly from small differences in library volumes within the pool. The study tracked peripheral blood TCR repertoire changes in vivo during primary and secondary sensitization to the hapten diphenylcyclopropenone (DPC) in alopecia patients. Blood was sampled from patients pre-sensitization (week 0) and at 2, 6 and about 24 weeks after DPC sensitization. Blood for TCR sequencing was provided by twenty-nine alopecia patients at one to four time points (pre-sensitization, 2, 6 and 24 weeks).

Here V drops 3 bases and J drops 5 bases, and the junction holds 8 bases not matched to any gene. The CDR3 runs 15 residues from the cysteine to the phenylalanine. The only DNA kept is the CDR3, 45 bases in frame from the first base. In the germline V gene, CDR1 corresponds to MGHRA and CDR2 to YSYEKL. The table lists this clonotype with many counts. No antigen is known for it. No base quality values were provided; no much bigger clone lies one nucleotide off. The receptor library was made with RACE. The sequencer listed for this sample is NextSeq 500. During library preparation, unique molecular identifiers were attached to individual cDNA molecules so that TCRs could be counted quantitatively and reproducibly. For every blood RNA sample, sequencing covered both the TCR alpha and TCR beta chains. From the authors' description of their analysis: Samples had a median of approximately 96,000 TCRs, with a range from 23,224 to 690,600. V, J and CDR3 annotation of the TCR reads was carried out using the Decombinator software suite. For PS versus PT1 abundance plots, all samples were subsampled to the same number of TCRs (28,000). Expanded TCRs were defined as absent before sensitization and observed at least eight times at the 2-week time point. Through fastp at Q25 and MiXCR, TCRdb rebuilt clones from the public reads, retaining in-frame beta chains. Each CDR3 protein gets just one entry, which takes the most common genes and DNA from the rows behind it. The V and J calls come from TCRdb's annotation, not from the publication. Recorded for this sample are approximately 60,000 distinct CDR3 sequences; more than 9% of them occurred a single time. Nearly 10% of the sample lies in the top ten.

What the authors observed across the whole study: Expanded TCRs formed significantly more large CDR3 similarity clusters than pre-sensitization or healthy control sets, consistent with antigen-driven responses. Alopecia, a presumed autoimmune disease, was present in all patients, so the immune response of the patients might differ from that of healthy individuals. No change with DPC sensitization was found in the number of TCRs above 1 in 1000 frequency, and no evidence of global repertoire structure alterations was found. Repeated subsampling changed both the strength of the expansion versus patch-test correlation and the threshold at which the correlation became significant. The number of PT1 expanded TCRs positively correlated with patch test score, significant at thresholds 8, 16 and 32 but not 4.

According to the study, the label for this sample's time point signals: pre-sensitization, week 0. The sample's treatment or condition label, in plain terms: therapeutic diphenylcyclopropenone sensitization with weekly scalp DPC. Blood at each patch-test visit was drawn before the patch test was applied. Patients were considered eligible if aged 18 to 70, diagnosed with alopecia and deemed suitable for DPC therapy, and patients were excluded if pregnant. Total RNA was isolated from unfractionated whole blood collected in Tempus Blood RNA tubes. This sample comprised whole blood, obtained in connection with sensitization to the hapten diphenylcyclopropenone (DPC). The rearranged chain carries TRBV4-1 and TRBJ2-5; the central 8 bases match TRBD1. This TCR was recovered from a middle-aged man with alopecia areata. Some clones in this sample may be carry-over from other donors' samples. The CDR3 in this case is CASSQMDRDGETQYF. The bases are TGCGCCAGCAGCCAGATGGACAGGGATGGCGAGACCCAGTACTTC.